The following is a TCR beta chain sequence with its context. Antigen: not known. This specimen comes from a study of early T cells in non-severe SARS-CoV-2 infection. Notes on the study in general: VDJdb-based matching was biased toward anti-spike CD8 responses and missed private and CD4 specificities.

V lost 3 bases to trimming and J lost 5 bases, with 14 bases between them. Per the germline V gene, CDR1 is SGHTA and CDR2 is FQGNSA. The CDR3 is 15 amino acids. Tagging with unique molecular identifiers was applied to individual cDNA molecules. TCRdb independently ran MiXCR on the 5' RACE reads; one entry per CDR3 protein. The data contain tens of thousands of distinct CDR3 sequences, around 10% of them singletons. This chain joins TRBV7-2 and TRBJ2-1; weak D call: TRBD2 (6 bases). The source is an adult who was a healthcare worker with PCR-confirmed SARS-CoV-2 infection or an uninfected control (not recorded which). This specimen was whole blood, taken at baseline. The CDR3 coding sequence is TGTGCCAGCAGCTTTACCGGGACTTCAGACAATGAGCAGTTCTTC. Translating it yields CASSFTGTSDNEQFF.